These 23 T cell receptor beta chains share one sample of origin, sequenced in a study of OX40 agonist ivuxolimab in advanced cancers. TCRdb keeps only in-frame clones here, not all; method: immunoSEQ multiplex PCR. The sample shows some 99,000 clones, approximately 88% of them seen only once. This specimen consisted of CD4+ or CD8+ T cells sorted from blood, obtained in a trial of the OX40 agonist ivuxolimab. The receptors come from an adult with an advanced solid tumor such as melanoma, head and neck, liver or kidney cancer.

The chain is built from TRBV19 and TRBJ2-5, with 8 bases matching TRBD1. The CDR3 spans 13 residues. Germline CDR1 and CDR2: LNHDA and SQIVND (reference sequence). V dropped 4 bases and J dropped 3; count of bases not matched to a gene: 1. DNA for the CDR3: TGTGCCAGTAGTACGGACAGGGAAGAGACCCAGTACTTC. Protein product: CASSTDREETQYF.

The chain has TRBV7-3 and TRBJ2-3, with D perhaps TRBD1 or TRBD2 (6 bases each). The CDR3 runs to 15 residues. V lost 5 bases and J lost 4, with 16 bases in between. The germline V gene has CDR1 SGHTA and CDR2 FQGTGA. In DNA form, the CDR3 reads TGTGCCAGCAGCCCCGGAGTGGGGGGCCCAGATACGCAGTATTTT. Amino acids: CASSPGVGGPDTQYF.

V and J are TRBV5-8 and TRBJ2-2; no reliable D call. Looked up from germline, CDR1 is SGHTS and CDR2 is YDEGEE. CDR3 length: 16 residues. The V and J ends lost 3 bases and 4 bases respectively, with 16 bases between them. CDR3 sequence reads: CASSYQAVMGTGELFF. The DNA for the CDR3 is TGTGCCAGCAGCTACCAGGCGGTTATGGGCACCGGGGAGCTGTTTTTT. The full variable domain, rest sourced from reference TRBV5-8 and TRBJ2-2, is EAGVTQSPTHLIKTRGQQATLRCSPISGHTSVYWYQQALGLGLQFLLWYDEGEERNRGNFPPRFSGRQFPNYSSELNVNALELEDSALYLCASSYQAVMGTGELFFGEGSRLTVL.

This clone was seen a few times. The chain couples TRBV11-2 to TRBJ1-1; 7 bases match TRBD1. CDR3 length: 12 residues. V was clipped by 6 bases and J by 6 bases; unmatched bases: 4. Germline V gene data show CDR1 as SGHAT and CDR2 as FQNNGV. The CDR3 region has the DNA TGTGCCAGCAGTGGTAGGGGGCCTGAAGCTTTCTTT. This encodes CASSGRGPEAFF.

The rearrangement links TRBV7-3 to TRBJ1-6; a weak D match, TRBD1 (5 bases). Trimming stripped 5 bases from V and 7 bases from J, with 9 bases between. The germline gives CDR1 SGHTA, CDR2 FQGTGA. This CDR3 spans 13 amino acids. The CDR3 bases are TGTGCCAGCAGCCATGACAGAAATTCACCCCTCCACTTT. Amino acid sequence: CASSHDRNSPLHF. The entire variable domain, with the rest obtained from reference TRBV7-3 and TRBJ1-6, is as follows: GAGVSQTPSNKVTEKGKYVELRCDPISGHTALYWYRQSLGQGPEFLIYFQGTGAADDSGLPNDRFFAVRPEGSVSTLKIQRTERGDSAVYLCASSHDRNSPLHFGNGTRLTVT.

The V call is TRBV5-1, the J call TRBJ1-1; D might be TRBD1 (6 bases). Germline V lookup: CDR1 SGHRS, CDR2 YFSETQ. Trimming removed 3 bases from V and 2 bases from J, with 11 bases in between. The CDR3 length is 14 residues. CDR3 sequence reads: CASSSQGFNTEAFF. Written as DNA, the CDR3 is TGCGCCAGCAGCTCACAGGGTTTTAACACTGAAGCTTTCTTT.

The V and J genes are TRBV5-1 and TRBJ2-7; no firm D call. CDR1 is SGHRS, CDR2 YFSETQ, per germline. Deletions cut 2 bases from V and 4 bases from J, with 13 bases between. The CDR3 is 14 amino acids. CDR3 nucleotides: TGCGCCAGCAGCTTAGGGCAGTTCCCTTACGAGCAGTACTTC. It is translated as CASSLGQFPYEQYF.

This chain joins TRBV5-4 and TRBJ1-2; 12 bases match TRBD1. There are 14 residues in the CDR3. From germline, CDR1 is SGHNT and CDR2 YYREEE (reference sequence). V shed 3 bases and J 6 bases; nucleotides not matched to a gene: 3. The CDR3 coding sequence is TGTGCCAGCAGCTCCGGGACAGGGGGCAATGGCTACACCTTC. This encodes CASSSGTGGNGYTF.

The chain is built from TRBV18 and TRBJ1-5; 8 bases are shared with TRBD1. Trimming at V came to 3 bases and at J to 0 bases, leaving 1 base not matched to a gene. CDR1 KGHSH and CDR2 LQKENI come from the germline V gene. CDR3 length: 15 amino acids. CDR3 in amino acids: CASSPGTGSNQPQHF. The CDR3 nucleotides are TGTGCCAGCTCACCCGGGACAGGTAGCAATCAGCCCCAGCATTTT.

The gene calls are TRBV6-5 and TRBJ2-1; 9 nucleotides line up with TRBD1. Trimming cost V 0 bases and J 6 bases; bases outside gene matches: 6. The CDR3 runs 16 residues. Germline CDR1 is MNHEY and CDR2 is SVGAGI. CDR3 nucleotide sequence: TGTGCCAGCAGTTACTCGTCCGGGACAGGGCCCAATGAGCAGTTCTTC. This translates into CASSYSSGTGPNEQFF.

V gene TRBV4-2 combines with J gene TRBJ2-2; 11 bases agree with TRBD2. J was trimmed by 3 bases and V by 4 bases; bases with no gene match: 4. The CDR3 covers 16 residues. Germline CDR1 is LGHNA and CDR2 is YNFKEQ. CDR3 DNA: TGTGCCAGCAGCCCTCTACTAGCGGGGGACACCGGGGAGCTGTTTTTT. This encodes CASSPLLAGDTGELFF.

On this clone itself: In this CDR3 the conserved last residue, phenylalanine or tryptophan, is missing, so a read error is likely. V and J are TRBV11-2 and TRBJ1-6; 7 bases match TRBD1. Unmatched junction bases numbered 5, after V lost 1 base and J lost 5 bases. The CDR3 spans 16 residues. In germline, CDR1 is SGHAT, CDR2 FQNNGV. The CDR3 region has the DNA TGTGCCAGCAGCTTAGGTAGGGGGCGTGATAATTCACCCCTCCACCTT. Translating gives CASSLGRGRDNSPLHL.

The chain carries TRBV19 and TRBJ2-1; TRBD2 matches at 9 bases. Germline V gene lookup returns CDR1 LNHDA and CDR2 SQIVND (reference sequence). The CDR3 runs 17 residues. V was clipped by 0 bases and J by 7 bases; unmatched bases: 10. CDR3 in amino acids: CASSIDGPWRGGNEQFF. The CDR3 DNA reads as TGTGCCAGTAGTATAGATGGCCCCTGGCGGGGGGGGAATGAGCAGTTCTTC.

This clone has more than one count but fewer than ten. The chain uses TRBV5-5 and TRBJ1-5; no definite D call. Trimming removed 4 bases from V and 1 base from J, with 24 bases in between. Germline V lookup: CDR1 SGHKS, CDR2 YYEKEE (reference sequence). There are 19 residues in the CDR3. The CDR3 sequence is CASSPYPAGGRSSNQPQHF. The DNA for the CDR3 is TGTGCCAGCAGCCCCTACCCCGCGGGCGGTAGATCCAGCAATCAGCCCCAGCATTTT.

The chain links TRBV7-9 to TRBJ2-7; unclear D gene. This CDR3 has 11 amino acids. Per germline, CDR1 SEHNR and CDR2 FQNEAQ (reference sequence). The ends were cut back, 7 bases at V and 5 bases at J, with 9 bases in the middle. The CDR3 loop reads CASIQGNEQYF. The CDR3 DNA follows: TGTGCCAGCATCCAAGGTAACGAGCAGTACTTC.

The chain employs TRBV5-6 and TRBJ2-1; D may be TRBD1 or TRBD2 (5 bases each). V lost 5 bases to trimming and J lost 5 bases, with 17 bases between them. CDR1 SGHDT and CDR2 YYEEEE come from the germline V gene. The CDR3 length is 15 residues. The chain's CDR3 is CASRLRGSADNEQFF. In nucleotides, the CDR3 is TGTGCCAGCAGGCTACGGGGCTCGGCAGACAATGAGCAGTTCTTC.

The chain combines TRBV7-2 with TRBJ2-7; 11 nucleotides match TRBD2. This CDR3 region has 18 residues. V dropped 1 base and J dropped 0; count of bases not matched to a gene: 8. Germline-derived CDR1 and CDR2 are SGHTA and FQGNSA. This chain's CDR3 is CASSLEASGGPSSYEQYF. Here the CDR3 DNA reads TGTGCCAGCAGCTTAGAGGCTAGCGGGGGGCCAAGCTCCTACGAGCAGTACTTC.

This clone was picked up one time. The rearrangement joins TRBV5-1 to TRBJ1-2; 8 bases fit TRBD1. V lost 0 bases, J lost 8 bases, and 9 bases stayed unmatched. CDR3 length equals 15 residues. The germline V gene has CDR1 SGHRS and CDR2 YFSETQ. Written as DNA, the CDR3 is TGCGCCAGCAGCTTGGACTCGCAGGGGGCGGCCGGCTACACCTTC. This translates into CASSLDSQGAAGYTF.

This chain links TRBV27 with TRBJ2-7; a possible D gene is TRBD2 (6 bases). Germline V lookup: CDR1 MNHEY, CDR2 SMNVEV (reference sequence). This CDR3 comprises 16 residues. V lost 6 bases and J lost 5, with 23 bases in between. The chain's CDR3 is CASSGYMFGGIDEQYF. Written as DNA, the CDR3 is TGTGCCAGCAGCGGTTATATGTTTGGAGGGATCGACGAGCAGTACTTC.

V gene TRBV11-1 combines with J gene TRBJ2-5; 8 bases fit TRBD2. V lost 2 bases to trimming and J lost 1 base; unmatched junction nucleotides: 3. This CDR3 contains 15 residues. Germline V gene data show CDR1 as SGHAT and CDR2 as FQDESV (reference sequence). The CDR3 nucleotides read TGTGCCAGCAGCTTACGGCTAGCGGGCCAAGAGACCCAGTACTTC. Amino acid sequence: CASSLRLAGQETQYF.

A note on this clone: A read error is likely, as this CDR3 ends without the conserved phenylalanine or tryptophan. The chain combines TRBV5-8 with TRBJ1-6, with a weak D call TRBD1 (5 bases). Germline lookup yields CDR1 SGHTS and CDR2 YDEGEE. The CDR3 contains 14 residues. The V end was cut by 4 bases, the J end by 8 bases, with 13 bases between. In nucleotides, the CDR3 is TGTGCCAGCAGCCTTCAGGGTGGTGATTCACCCCTCCACCTT. Translated: CASSLQGGDSPLHL.

J is TRBJ1-2 and V is TRBV2; TRBD1 is a possible D gene (5 bases). Germline assignment: CDR1 SNHLY and CDR2 FYNNEI. The CDR3 sequence is 13 residues long. V shed 8 bases and J shed 6 bases, with 16 bases lying between them. The CDR3 DNA sequence: TGTGCCAGCTGGTACAGGCTAAACCATGGCTACACCTTC. Amino acids: CASWYRLNHGYTF. Variable domain in full (rest from reference TRBV2 and TRBJ1-2): EPEVTQTPSHQVTQMGQEVILRCVPISNHLYFYWYRQILGQKVEFLVSFYNNEISEKSEIFDDQFSVERPDGSNFTLKIRSTKLEDSAMYFCASWYRLNHGYTFGSGTRLTVV.

This clone was detected once. J is TRBJ2-4 and V is TRBV5-4; maybe TRBD1 (5 bases). The CDR3 is 16 amino acids. Germline V CDR1 and CDR2: SGHNT, YYREEE (reference sequence). V lost 4 bases, J lost 0 bases, and 14 bases lay in between. The CDR3 DNA reads as TGTGCCAGCAGCCCGGATACAGGACAAGCCAAAAACATTCAGTACTTC. Its translation is CASSPDTGQAKNIQYF.